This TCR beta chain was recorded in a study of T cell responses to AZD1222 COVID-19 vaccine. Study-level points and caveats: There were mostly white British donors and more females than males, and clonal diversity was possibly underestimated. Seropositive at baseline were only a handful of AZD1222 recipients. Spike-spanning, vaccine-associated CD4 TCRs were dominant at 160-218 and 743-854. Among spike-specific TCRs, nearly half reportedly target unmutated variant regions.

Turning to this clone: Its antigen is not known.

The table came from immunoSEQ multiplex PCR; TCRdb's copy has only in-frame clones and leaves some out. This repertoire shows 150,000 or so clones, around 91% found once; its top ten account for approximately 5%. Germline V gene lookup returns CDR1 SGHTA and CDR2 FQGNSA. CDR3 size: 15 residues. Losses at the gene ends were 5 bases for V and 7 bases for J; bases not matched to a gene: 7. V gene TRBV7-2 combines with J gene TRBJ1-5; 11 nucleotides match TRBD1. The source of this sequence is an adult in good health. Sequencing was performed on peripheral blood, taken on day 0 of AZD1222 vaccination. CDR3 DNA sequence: TGTGCCAGCAGCATCGGGACAGGGGGAGAACAGCCCCAGCATTTT. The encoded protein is CASSIGTGGEQPQHF.